A single sample gave rise to the 19 T cell receptor beta chains below, sequenced in a study of shared clonotypes between healthy human individuals. Sequenced by immunoSEQ multiplex PCR; TCRdb stores in-frame clones only, minus some. The sample contains approximately 2,300,000 clones, approximately 90% of which appear only once. The source material was naive CD4+ T cells from PBMCs. As for subset: CD45RA+ positively selected. These receptors came from a man younger than 35 in good health. Some clones in this sample may be carry-over from other donors' samples.

The chain couples TRBV5-6 to TRBJ2-2, with D hard to call. With 0 bases removed from V and 5 bases from J, the gap between germline ends came to 5 bases. Germline values: CDR1 SGHDT, CDR2 YYEEEE. This CDR3 spans 13 amino acids. Here the CDR3 reads CASSLVETGELFF. In DNA form, the CDR3 reads TGTGCCAGCAGCTTGGTGGAGACCGGGGAGCTGTTTTTT.

The genes are TRBV29-1 and TRBJ2-3; D is unresolved. Germline lookup yields CDR1 SQVTM and CDR2 ANQGSEA. Trimming took off 0 bases at V and 2 bases at J, with 9 bases between the two ends. This CDR3 region has 14 residues. This CDR3 reads CSVEDRGDTDTQYF. The CDR3 nucleotides read TGCAGCGTTGAAGATCGTGGGGACACAGATACGCAGTATTTT.

The genes are TRBV7-3 and TRBJ2-1; no firm D call. Looked up from germline, CDR1 is SGHTA and CDR2 is FQGTGA. The CDR3 consists of 14 residues. With 0 bases removed from V and 7 bases from J, the gap between germline ends came to 10 bases. CDR3 region: CASSLTGFGNEQFF. In nucleotides, the CDR3 is TGTGCCAGCAGCTTAACGGGATTTGGGAATGAGCAGTTCTTC. Supplemented by reference TRBV7-3 and TRBJ2-1, the full variable domain reads GAGVSQTPSNKVTEKGKYVELRCDPISGHTALYWYRQSLGQGPEFLIYFQGTGAADDSGLPNDRFFAVRPEGSVSTLKIQRTERGDSAVYLCASSLTGFGNEQFFGPGTRLTVL.

The V and J genes are TRBV30 and TRBJ2-7, with TRBD2 identical over 7 bases. This CDR3 is built from 12 residues. V was pared by 5 bases and J by 3 bases, with 4 bases of the junction left unmatched. Germline V gene lookup returns CDR1 GTSNPN and CDR2 SVGIG (reference sequence). The CDR3, as DNA: TGTGCCTGGGGCGGGGGAGGCTACGAGCAGTACTTC. Its translation is CAWGGGGYEQYF.

This chain links TRBV11-3 with TRBJ2-5; D may correspond to TRBD1 or TRBD2 (5 bases each). Trimming pared 5 bases from V and 1 base from J, leaving 20 bases between. The CDR3 loop spans 17 amino acids. Looked up from germline, CDR1 is SGHNT and CDR2 is YENEEA. The CDR3 sequence: CASSAKPGPISQETQYF. DNA of the CDR3: TGTGCCAGCAGCGCCAAGCCGGGACCTATCTCCCAAGAGACCCAGTACTTC.

CDR3 loop: CASSPQSLAGYNEQFF. CDR3 nucleotide sequence: TGTGCCAGTAGCCCACAGAGTCTAGCGGGGTACAATGAGCAGTTCTTC. The rearrangement uses TRBV19 and TRBJ2-1, with 9 positions matching TRBD2. There are 16 residues in the CDR3. Germline CDR1 LNHDA, CDR2 SQIVND (reference sequence). V trimming: 6 bases; J trimming: 4 bases; junction bases outside the gene matches: 10.

V and J are TRBV5-8 and TRBJ2-7; D tentatively fits TRBD1 or TRBD2 (6 bases each). The CDR3 sequence is 15 residues long. The germline gives CDR1 SGHTS, CDR2 YDEGEE. The ends were cut back, 1 base at V and 4 bases at J, with 15 bases in the middle. The CDR3 coding sequence is TGTGCCAGCAGCTTGAGGGGGGATAGGACGTACGAGCAGTACTTC. It specifies CASSLRGDRTYEQYF.

The chain employs TRBV29-1 and TRBJ1-2; D remains unclear. CDR3 length: 9 residues. Between the trimmed V and J ends, which lost 7 bases and 5 bases, there was a span of 5 bases. Per the germline V gene, CDR1 is SQVTM and CDR2 is ANQGSEA. The CDR3 here is CSGEYGYTF. The CDR3 coding sequence is TGCAGCGGGGAATATGGCTACACCTTC.

This clone has just one count. The rearrangement uses TRBV5-4 and TRBJ2-3; D remains unclear. This CDR3 contains 15 residues. V was trimmed by 4 bases and J by 7 bases, leaving 19 bases between them. Germline-derived CDR1 and CDR2 are SGHNT and YYREEE (reference sequence). The CDR3 loop is CASSRLAPGPNTQYF. As DNA, the CDR3 is TGTGCCAGCAGCCGTTTGGCCCCGGGCCCTAATACGCAGTATTTT.

V gene TRBV10-2 combines with J gene TRBJ2-5; TRBD1 might be the D (6 bases). Trimming took 7 bases from V and 1 from J, leaving 10 bases between them. CDR3 length: 13 amino acids. Germline assignment: CDR1 WSHSY and CDR2 SAAADI. The DNA for the CDR3 is TGCGCCAGCAACACAGGGTTCCAAGAGACCCAGTACTTC. This sequence encodes CASNTGFQETQYF.

The V gene is TRBV28, the J gene TRBJ2-2, with D perhaps being TRBD1 or TRBD2 (5 bases each). Germline V gene sequence: CDR1 MDHEN, CDR2 SYDVKM. CDR3 length: 13 residues. With 8 bases removed from V and 2 bases from J, the gap between germline ends came to 9 bases. The chain's CDR3 is CASGTVNTGELFF. The CDR3 bases are TGTGCCAGCGGGACGGTTAACACCGGGGAGCTGTTTTTT.

The chain combines TRBV30 with TRBJ1-5, with 7 nucleotides matching TRBD1. This CDR3 has 15 amino acids. Germline values: CDR1 GTSNPN, CDR2 SVGIG (reference sequence). Trimming removed 2 bases from V and 7 bases from J; junction bases left unmatched: 11. CDR3 loop: CAWSKDRAFLQPQHF. CDR3 DNA sequence: TGTGCCTGGAGTAAAGACAGGGCTTTTTTGCAGCCCCAGCATTTT.

The chain joins TRBV30 to TRBJ2-5; TRBD2 matches 11 bases. This CDR3 comprises 17 residues. Germline V gene sequence: CDR1 GTSNPN, CDR2 SVGIG (reference sequence). V dropped 2 bases and J dropped 7; count of bases not matched to a gene: 15. The CDR3 DNA reads TGTGCCTGGAGTCCCTTCGGACTAGCGGGCGGTTACGGGACCCAGTACTTC. Residues: CAWSPFGLAGGYGTQYF.

This chain joins TRBV7-8 and TRBJ1-5; D may be TRBD1 (6 bases). The germline gives CDR1 SGHVS, CDR2 FQNEAQ. This CDR3 spans 17 amino acids. The ends were cut back, 5 bases at V and 6 bases at J, with 23 bases in the middle. CDR3 coding DNA: TGTGCCAGCAGCCCAACTGGGGGGGGCCAGTACGTTCAGCCCCAGCATTTT. The encoded protein is CASSPTGGGQYVQPQHF. The entire variable domain, with the rest obtained from reference TRBV7-8 and TRBJ1-5, is as follows: GAGVSQSPRYKVAKRGQDVALRCDPISGHVSLFWYQQALGQGPEFLTYFQNEAQLDKSGLPSDRFFAERPEGSVSTLKIQRTQQEDSAVYLCASSPTGGGQYVQPQHFGDGTRLSIL.

V gene TRBV7-2 combines with J gene TRBJ2-1; 9 bases align to TRBD1. Germline V gene lookup returns CDR1 SGHTA and CDR2 FQGNSA. With V trimmed by 0 bases and J by 8 bases, 5 bases remained unmatched. The CDR3 runs 15 residues. The CDR3 DNA follows: TGTGCCAGCAGCTTAGCGGGACAGGGTTTCCATGAGCAGTTCTTC. It translates to CASSLAGQGFHEQFF.

The chain employs TRBV30 and TRBJ2-7; D might be TRBD1 (6 bases). Trimming took off 4 bases at V and 6 bases at J, with 13 bases between the two ends. CDR1 and CDR2 (germline): GTSNPN, SVGIG (reference sequence). The CDR3 spans 12 residues. The CDR3 bases are TGTGCCTGGAAGAGGGGGAGCCTCGAGCAGTACTTC. It specifies CAWKRGSLEQYF.

Comment on this clone: This sample includes further DNA sequences coding for the same CDR3. The chain has TRBV4-3 and TRBJ1-2; D not certain. The CDR3 spans 15 residues. V lost 0 bases, J lost 0 bases, and 8 bases lay in between. Per the germline V gene, CDR1 is LGHNA and CDR2 is YSLEER. CDR3 in amino acids: CASSQDPAANYGYTF. The CDR3, as DNA: TGCGCCAGCAGCCAAGACCCGGCAGCTAACTATGGCTACACCTTC.

The rearrangement uses TRBV5-4 and TRBJ2-1, with 11 bases aligning to TRBD2. Trimming removed 1 base from V and 12 bases from J; junction bases left unmatched: 12. The CDR3 has 16 amino acids. The germline gives CDR1 SGHNT, CDR2 YYREEE (reference sequence). CDR3 in DNA: TGTGCCAGCAGCTTGCAAGGGACTAGCGGAGGTCAGGGGCAGTTCTTC. This translates into CASSLQGTSGGQGQFF.

The rearrangement joins TRBV5-1 to TRBJ1-2, with no clear D. V was pared by 0 bases and J by 1 base, with 7 bases between. Germline loops: CDR1 SGHRS, CDR2 YFSETQ. The CDR3 contains 14 residues. The CDR3 sequence is CASSLADINYGYTF. The CDR3, as DNA: TGCGCCAGCAGCTTGGCCGACATTAACTATGGCTACACCTTC.